Sequencing of this T cell receptor beta chain was carried out in a study of T cells in women clearing cervical HPV infection. Using immunoSEQ multiplex PCR, the repertoire was profiled, and TCRdb retains in-frame clones only, with some absent. The clone table shows roughly 22,000 clones, with the ten largest holding 3% to 4%. Of note for this clone: No antigen is known for it. The read falls 3 residues short of the CDR3 end, and the missing part is taken from the germline J gene.

CDR1 and CDR2 (germline): SGHRS, YFSETQ. Trimming removed 4 bases from V and 5 bases from J; junction bases left unmatched: 11. CDR3 length: 16 amino acids. General observations from the study: Richness differences could reflect unmeasured T-cell content per sample. Timing of associations relative to infection is unclear; T-cell subsets were not isolated.

Each participant carried one incident cervical HPV16 infection only. HPV was found by MY09/MY11 PCR and dot-blot genotyping. The TCR comes from a woman between 18 and 70 years old with a cervical HPV16 infection that either progressed to CIN3+ or cleared (not recorded which). The V and J genes are TRBV5-1 and TRBJ2-2; TRBD1 matches 7 bases. Sample: blood buffy coat. The CDR3 here is CASSREGARGTGELFF. Partial CDR3 DNA: TGCGCCAGCAGCCGTGAGGGGGCTAGGGGGACCGGGGAG.